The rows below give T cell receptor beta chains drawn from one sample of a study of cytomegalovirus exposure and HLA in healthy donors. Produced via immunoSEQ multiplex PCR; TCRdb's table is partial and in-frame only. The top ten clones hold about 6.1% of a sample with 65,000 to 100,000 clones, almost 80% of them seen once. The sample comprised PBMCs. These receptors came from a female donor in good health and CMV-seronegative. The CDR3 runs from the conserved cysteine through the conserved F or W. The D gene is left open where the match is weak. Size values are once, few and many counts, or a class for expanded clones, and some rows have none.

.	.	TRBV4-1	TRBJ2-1	TGCGCCAGCAGCCCACCCGGAGGGCCGGGTGAGCAGTTCTTC	CASSPPGGPGEQFF
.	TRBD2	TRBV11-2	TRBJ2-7	TGTGCCAGCAGCTGGGGACTAGGGGTCGAGCAGTACTTC	CASSWGLGVEQYF
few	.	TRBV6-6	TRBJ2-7	TGTGCCAGCAGTTACTCGAGGGCAGGCAACGAGCAGTACTTC	CASSYSRAGNEQYF
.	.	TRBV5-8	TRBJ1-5	TGTGCCAGCAGTAATACATGGACAGTTGATAGCAATCAGCCCCAGCATTTT	CASSNTWTVDSNQPQHF
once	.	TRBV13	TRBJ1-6	TGTGCCAGCAGGGAGAGACTGCTCAGCTCCTATAATTCACCCCTCCACTTT	CASRERLLSSYNSPLHF
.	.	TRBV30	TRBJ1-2	TGTGCCTGGAGTGCCCAGGAGGGAATTTTAGCTGGCTACACCTTC	CAWSAQEGILAGYTF
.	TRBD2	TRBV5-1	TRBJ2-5	TGCGCCAGCAGCTTGGCCGGACTAGCGGGAGGGCCGGAGACCCAGTACTTC	CASSLAGLAGGPETQYF
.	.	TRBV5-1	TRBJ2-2	TGCGCCAGCAGCTTGGAGGGGTCCGGGGAGCTGTTTTTT	CASSLEGSGELFF
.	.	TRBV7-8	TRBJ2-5	TGTGCCAGCAGCGTATTCCTTCAGGCCGGACAGCAAGAGACCCAGTACTTC	CASSVFLQAGQQETQYF
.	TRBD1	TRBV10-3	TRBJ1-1	TGTGCCATCAGGACACAACAGGGGGCGAGGGACACTGAAGCTTTCTTT	CAIRTQQGARDTEAFF